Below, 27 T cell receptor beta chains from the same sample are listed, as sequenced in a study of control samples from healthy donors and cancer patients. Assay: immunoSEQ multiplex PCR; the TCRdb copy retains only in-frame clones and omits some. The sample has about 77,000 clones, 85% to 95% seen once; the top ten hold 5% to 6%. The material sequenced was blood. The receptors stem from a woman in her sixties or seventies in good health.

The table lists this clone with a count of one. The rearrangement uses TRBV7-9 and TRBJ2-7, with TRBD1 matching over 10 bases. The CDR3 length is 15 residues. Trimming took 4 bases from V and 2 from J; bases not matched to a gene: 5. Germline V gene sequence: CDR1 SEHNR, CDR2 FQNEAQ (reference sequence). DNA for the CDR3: TGTGCCAGCAGCTCACCGGGACAGGGGACCTACGAGCAGTACTTC. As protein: CASSSPGQGTYEQYF.

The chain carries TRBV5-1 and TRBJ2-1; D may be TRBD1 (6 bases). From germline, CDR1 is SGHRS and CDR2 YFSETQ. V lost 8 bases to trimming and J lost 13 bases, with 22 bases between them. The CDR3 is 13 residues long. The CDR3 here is CARFAFRTDFQFF. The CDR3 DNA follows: TGCGCCAGGTTTGCGTTTAGGACAGATTTCCAGTTCTTC.

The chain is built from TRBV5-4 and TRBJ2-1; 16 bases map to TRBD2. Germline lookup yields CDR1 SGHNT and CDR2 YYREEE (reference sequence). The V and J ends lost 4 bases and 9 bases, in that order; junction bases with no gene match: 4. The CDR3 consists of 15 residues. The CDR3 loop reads CASSLGLAGGSEQFF. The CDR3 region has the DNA TGTGCCAGCAGCCTGGGACTAGCGGGAGGGAGTGAGCAGTTCTTC.

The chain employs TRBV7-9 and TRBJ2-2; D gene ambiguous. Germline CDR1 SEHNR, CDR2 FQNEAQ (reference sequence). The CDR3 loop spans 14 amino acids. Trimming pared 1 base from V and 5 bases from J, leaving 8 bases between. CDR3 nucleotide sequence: TGTGCCAGCAGCTTAGGGGGATATACCGGGGAGCTGTTTTTT. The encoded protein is CASSLGGYTGELFF.

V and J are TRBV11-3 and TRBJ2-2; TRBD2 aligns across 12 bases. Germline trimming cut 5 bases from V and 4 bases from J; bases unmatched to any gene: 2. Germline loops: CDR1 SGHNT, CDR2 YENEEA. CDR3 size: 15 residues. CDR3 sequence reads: CASSPGLAGTGELFF. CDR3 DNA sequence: TGTGCCAGCAGCCCGGGACTAGCGGGCACCGGGGAGCTGTTTTTT.

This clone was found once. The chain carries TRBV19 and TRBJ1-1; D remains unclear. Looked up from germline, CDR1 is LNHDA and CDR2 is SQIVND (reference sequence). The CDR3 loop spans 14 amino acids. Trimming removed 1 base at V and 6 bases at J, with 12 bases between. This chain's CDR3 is CASSIAGSPAEAFF. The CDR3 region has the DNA TGTGCCAGTAGTATAGCGGGATCTCCTGCTGAAGCTTTCTTT.

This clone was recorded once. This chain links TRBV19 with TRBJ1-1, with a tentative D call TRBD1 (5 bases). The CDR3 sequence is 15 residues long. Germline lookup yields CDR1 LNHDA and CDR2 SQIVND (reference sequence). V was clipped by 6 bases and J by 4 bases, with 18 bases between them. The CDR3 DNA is TGTGCCAGTAGCTCCCCCCAGGGCCTCAGCACTGAAGCTTTCTTT. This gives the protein CASSSPQGLSTEAFF.

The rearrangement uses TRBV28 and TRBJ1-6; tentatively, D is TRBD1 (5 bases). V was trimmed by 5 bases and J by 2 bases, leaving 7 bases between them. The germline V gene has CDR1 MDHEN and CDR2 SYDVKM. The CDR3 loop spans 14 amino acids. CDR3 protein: CASSTGAYNSPLHF. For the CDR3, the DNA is TGTGCCAGCAGTACGGGGGCCTATAATTCACCCCTCCACTTT.

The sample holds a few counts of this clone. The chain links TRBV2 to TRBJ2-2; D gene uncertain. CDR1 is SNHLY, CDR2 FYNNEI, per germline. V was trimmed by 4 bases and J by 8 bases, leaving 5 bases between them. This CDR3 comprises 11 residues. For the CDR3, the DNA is TGTGCCAGCAGTGGCGGAGGGGAGCTGTTTTTT. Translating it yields CASSGGGELFF.

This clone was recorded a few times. The CDR3: CASSLGAASGEDEQYF. The CDR3 nucleotides are TGTGCCAGCAGCCTCGGAGCTGCTAGCGGAGAGGACGAGCAGTACTTC. The chain recombines TRBV4-2 with TRBJ2-7; 7 nucleotides match TRBD2. Unmatched junction bases numbered 14, after V lost 4 bases and J lost 5 bases. Germline V CDR1 and CDR2: LGHNA, YNFKEQ. CDR3 length: 16 residues.

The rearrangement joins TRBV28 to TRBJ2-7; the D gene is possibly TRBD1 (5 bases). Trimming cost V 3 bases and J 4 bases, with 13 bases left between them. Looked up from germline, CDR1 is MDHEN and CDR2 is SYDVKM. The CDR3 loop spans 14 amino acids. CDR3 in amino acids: CASSFFQGRYEQYF. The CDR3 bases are TGTGCCAGCAGTTTCTTTCAGGGCAGGTACGAGCAGTACTTC.

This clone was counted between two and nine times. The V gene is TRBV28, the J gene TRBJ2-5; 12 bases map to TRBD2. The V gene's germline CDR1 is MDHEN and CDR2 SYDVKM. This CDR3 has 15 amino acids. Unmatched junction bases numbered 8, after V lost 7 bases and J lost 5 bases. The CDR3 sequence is CASTPTSGSSETQYF. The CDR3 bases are TGTGCCAGCACCCCGACTAGCGGGAGTTCCGAGACCCAGTACTTC.

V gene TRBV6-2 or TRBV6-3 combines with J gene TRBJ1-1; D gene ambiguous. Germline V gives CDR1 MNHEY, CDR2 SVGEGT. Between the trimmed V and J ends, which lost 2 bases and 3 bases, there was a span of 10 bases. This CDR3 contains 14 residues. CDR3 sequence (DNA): TGTGCCAGCAGTTACAGTCCCGGGGACACTGAAGCTTTCTTT. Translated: CASSYSPGDTEAFF.

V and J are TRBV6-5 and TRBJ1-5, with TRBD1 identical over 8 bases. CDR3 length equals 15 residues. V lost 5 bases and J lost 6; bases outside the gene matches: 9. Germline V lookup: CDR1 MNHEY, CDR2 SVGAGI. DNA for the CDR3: TGTGCCAGCAGTCCCCTCGGACAGGGTGGTCAGCCCCAGCATTTT. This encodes CASSPLGQGGQPQHF.

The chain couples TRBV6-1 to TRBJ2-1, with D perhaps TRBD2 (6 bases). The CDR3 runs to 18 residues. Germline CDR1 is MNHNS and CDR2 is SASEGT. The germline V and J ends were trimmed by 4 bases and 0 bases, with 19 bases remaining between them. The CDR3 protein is CASSVGFAGFPSYNEQFF. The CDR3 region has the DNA TGTGCCAGCAGTGTAGGTTTTGCGGGATTCCCCTCCTACAATGAGCAGTTCTTC.

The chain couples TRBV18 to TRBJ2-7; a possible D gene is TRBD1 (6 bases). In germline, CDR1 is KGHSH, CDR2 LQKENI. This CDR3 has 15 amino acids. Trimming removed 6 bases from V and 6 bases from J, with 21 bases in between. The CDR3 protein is CASSPPGQQGREQYF. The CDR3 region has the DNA TGTGCCAGCTCCCCCCCCGGACAGCAAGGGCGCGAGCAGTACTTC.

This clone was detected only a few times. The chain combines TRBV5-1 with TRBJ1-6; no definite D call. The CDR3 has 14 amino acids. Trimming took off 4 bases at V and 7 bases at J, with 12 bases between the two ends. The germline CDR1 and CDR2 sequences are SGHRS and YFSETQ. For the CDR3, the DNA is TGCGCCAGCAGCCCCACGGGCCGGAATTCACCCCTCCACTTT. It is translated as CASSPTGRNSPLHF.

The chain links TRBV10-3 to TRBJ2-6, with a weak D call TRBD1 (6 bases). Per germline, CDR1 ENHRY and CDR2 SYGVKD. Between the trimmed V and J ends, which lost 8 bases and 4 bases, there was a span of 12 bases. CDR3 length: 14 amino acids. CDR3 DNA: TGTGCCATCCGTGGGGGCTCCGGGGCCAACGTCCTGACTTTC. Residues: CAIRGGSGANVLTF.

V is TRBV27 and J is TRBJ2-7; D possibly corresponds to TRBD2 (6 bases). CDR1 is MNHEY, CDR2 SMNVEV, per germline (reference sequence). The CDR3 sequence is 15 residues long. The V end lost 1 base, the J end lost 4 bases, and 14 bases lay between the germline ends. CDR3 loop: CASSLWVRTTYEQYF. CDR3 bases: TGTGCCAGCAGTTTATGGGTCCGGACTACTTACGAGCAGTACTTC.

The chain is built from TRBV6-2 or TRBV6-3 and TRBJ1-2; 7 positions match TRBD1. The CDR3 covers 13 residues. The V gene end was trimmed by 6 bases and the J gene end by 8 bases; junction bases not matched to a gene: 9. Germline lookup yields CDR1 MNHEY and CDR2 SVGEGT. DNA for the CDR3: TGTGCCAGCAGCGACGAGGGGGCTCTAGGCTACACCTTC. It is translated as CASSDEGALGYTF.

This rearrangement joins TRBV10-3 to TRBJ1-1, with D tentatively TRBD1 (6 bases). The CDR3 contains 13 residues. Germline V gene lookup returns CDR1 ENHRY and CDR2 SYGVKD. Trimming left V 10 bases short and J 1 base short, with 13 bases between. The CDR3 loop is CATEGQRNTEAFF. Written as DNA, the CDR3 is TGTGCCACTGAGGGACAAAGGAACACTGAAGCTTTCTTT.

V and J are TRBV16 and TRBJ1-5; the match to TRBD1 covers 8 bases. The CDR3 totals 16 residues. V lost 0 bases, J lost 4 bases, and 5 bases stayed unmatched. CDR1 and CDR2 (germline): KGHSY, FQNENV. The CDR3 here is CASSQSLQGANQPQHF. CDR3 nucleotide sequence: TGTGCCAGCAGCCAATCCCTCCAGGGGGCGAATCAGCCCCAGCATTTT.

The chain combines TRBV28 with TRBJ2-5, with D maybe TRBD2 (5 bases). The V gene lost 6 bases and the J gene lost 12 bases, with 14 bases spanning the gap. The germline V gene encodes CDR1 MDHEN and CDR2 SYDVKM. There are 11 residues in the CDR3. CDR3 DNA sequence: TGTGCCAGCAGCTACGGGATCGCGGAGTACTTC. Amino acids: CASSYGIAEYF.

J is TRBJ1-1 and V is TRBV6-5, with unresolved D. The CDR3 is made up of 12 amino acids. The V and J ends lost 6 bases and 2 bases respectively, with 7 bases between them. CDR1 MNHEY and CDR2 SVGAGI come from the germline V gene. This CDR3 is CASSSTNTEAFF. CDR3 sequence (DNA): TGTGCCAGCAGCTCTACAAACACTGAAGCTTTCTTT.

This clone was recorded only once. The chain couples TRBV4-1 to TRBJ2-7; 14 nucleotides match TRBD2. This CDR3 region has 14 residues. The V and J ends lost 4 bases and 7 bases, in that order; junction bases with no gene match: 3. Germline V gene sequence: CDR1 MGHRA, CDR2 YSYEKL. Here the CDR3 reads CASSRGLAGDEQYF. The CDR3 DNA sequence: TGCGCCAGCAGCCGGGGACTAGCGGGAGATGAGCAGTACTTC.

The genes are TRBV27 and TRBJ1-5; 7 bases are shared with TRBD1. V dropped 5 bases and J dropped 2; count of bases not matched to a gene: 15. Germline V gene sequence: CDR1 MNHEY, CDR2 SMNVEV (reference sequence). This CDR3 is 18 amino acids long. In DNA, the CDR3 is TGTGCCAGCAGTCCACAAACAGGACAGACAGGGCGCAATCAGCCCCAGCATTTT. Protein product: CASSPQTGQTGRNQPQHF.

CDR3 in DNA: TGTGCCAGCAGCTTACTGATCGGGACCTCTGGAAACACCATATATTTT. This codes for CASSLLIGTSGNTIYF. The rearrangement joins TRBV11-3 to TRBJ1-3; D is perhaps TRBD1 (5 bases). The CDR3 extends over 16 amino acids. Trimming cost V 2 bases and J 0 bases, with 11 bases left between them. Germline V gene sequence: CDR1 SGHNT, CDR2 YENEEA. Complete variable domain (other parts from reference TRBV11-3 and TRBJ1-3): EAGVVQSPRYKIIEKKQPVAFWCNPISGHNTLYWYLQNLGQGPELLIRYENEEAVDDSQLPKDRFSAERLKGVDSTLKIQPAELGDSAVYLCASSLLIGTSGNTIYFGEGSWLTVV.